These 29 T cell receptor beta chains originate from one sample sequenced in a study of T cells in women clearing cervical HPV infection. TCRdb keeps only in-frame clones here, not all; method: immunoSEQ multiplex PCR. The specimen's table records 40,000 or so clones. The sequencing sample was made of blood buffy coat. The receptors originated from a woman aged 18-70 years with a cervical HPV16 infection that either progressed to CIN3+ or cleared (not recorded which).

In the case of this clone: The read terminates 3 residues before the CDR3 end, so the remaining end is supplied by the germline J gene. This chain uses TRBV19 with TRBJ1-1, with D possibly being TRBD1 (6 bases). CDR3 length: 12 residues. Germline V CDR1 and CDR2: LNHDA, SQIVND (reference sequence). V lost 7 bases and J lost 5, with 11 bases in between. The covered CDR3 bases are TGTGCCAGTATCAGGGGTGGGACTGAA. Its translation is CASIRGGTE. The full CDR3 sequence reads CASIRGGTEAFF.

To note about this clone: With the read ending 3 residues before the CDR3 end, the germline J gene is used to fill in that end. The chain links TRBV19 to TRBJ2-1; the match to TRBD2 covers 8 bases. Trimming removed 7 bases from V and 7 bases from J; junction bases left unmatched: 6. There are 13 residues in the CDR3. Germline-derived CDR1 and CDR2 are LNHDA and SQIVND (reference sequence). The CDR3 region is CASMGTRGNEQFF. CDR3 DNA (partial): TGTGCCAGTATGGGGACTAGGGGAAATGAG. Based on the CDR3 plus reference TRBV19 and TRBJ2-1, the full variable domain is DGGITQSPKYLFRKEGQNVTLSCEQNLNHDAMYWYRQDPGQGLRLIYYSQIVNDFQKGDIAEGYSVSREKKESFPLTVTSAQKNPTAFYLCASMGTRGNEQFFGPGTRLTVL.

The CDR3: CASSGGSGEQYF. The sequenced part of the CDR3 DNA is TGTGCCAGCAGCGGGGGCTCAGGCGAG. The rearrangement uses TRBV5-4 and TRBJ2-7; tentative D call: TRBD1 (6 bases). The observed sequence ends 3 residues before the CDR3 terminus, with the missing tail filled in from the germline J gene. V gave up 4 bases and J gave up 6 bases, with 11 bases separating them. CDR1 SGHNT and CDR2 YYREEE come from the germline V gene (reference sequence). This CDR3 is built from 12 residues.

Points on this clone: The read gets to within 3 residues of the CDR3 end, and the germline J gene fills in the rest. The gene calls are TRBV20-1 and TRBJ2-7, with 7 bases lining up with TRBD1. CDR3 size: 16 residues. With 4 bases clipped from V and 0 bases from J, the junction kept 12 bases outside the gene matches. Germline V lookup: CDR1 DFQATT, CDR2 SNEGSKA (reference sequence). The CDR3 protein is CSATPADRYLSYEQYF. The CDR3 bases that were read are TGCAGTGCTACACCAGCGGACAGGTATCTCTCCTACGAG.

Comment on this clone: The CDR3 extends 3 residues past the end of the read, so its final part is completed from the germline J gene. The genes are TRBV18 and TRBJ2-4, with 8 nucleotides matching TRBD1. CDR3 length equals 15 residues. Germline V gene sequence: CDR1 KGHSH, CDR2 LQKENI. This CDR3 reads CASSPEGQANYGQYF. CDR3 bases read: TGTGCCAGCTCCCCCGAGGGACAGGCTAACTATGGT.

As to this clone: The CDR3 end lies 3 residues beyond the end of the read and is filled in from the germline J gene. V gene TRBV5-1 combines with J gene TRBJ2-7, with D possibly TRBD1 on 5 matching bases. The germline V and J ends were trimmed by 4 bases and 1 base, with 6 bases remaining between them. Germline values: CDR1 SGHRS, CDR2 YFSETQ. This CDR3 has 12 residues. CDR3 residues: CASSTGSYEQYF. CDR3 DNA (partial): TGCGCCAGCAGCACAGGATCCTACGAG.

Regarding this clone: With the read ending 3 residues before the CDR3 end, the germline J gene is used to fill in that end. The J gene is TRBJ1-5, the V gene TRBV7-8, with D hard to call. CDR1 and CDR2 (germline): SGHVS, FQNEAQ. V was trimmed by 8 bases and J by 3 bases, leaving 20 bases between them. This CDR3 contains 16 residues. The CDR3 is CASLDGDRAANQPQHF. The covered CDR3 bases are TGTGCCAGCTTAGATGGCGATAGGGCCGCCAATCAGCCC.

With respect to this clone: The CDR3 end lies 3 residues beyond the end of the read and is filled in from the germline J gene. The chain has TRBV19 and TRBJ1-2; the match to TRBD1 covers 7 bases. The CDR3 extends over 14 amino acids. CDR1 LNHDA and CDR2 SQIVND come from the germline V gene (reference sequence). Incomplete CDR3 DNA: TGTGCCAGTAGTCCCACAGGGGCGAGGAACGAC. Amino acid sequence: CASSPTGARND. The whole CDR3 reads CASSPTGARNDYTF.

Remarks on this clone: The read terminates 3 residues ahead of where the CDR3 ends, so the germline J gene completes it. V gene TRBV7-9 combines with J gene TRBJ2-1; the D is unclear. With 7 bases removed from V and 6 bases from J, the gap between germline ends came to 13 bases. This CDR3 spans 13 amino acids. The germline gives CDR1 SEHNR, CDR2 FQNEAQ (reference sequence). CDR3 residues: CASILSRTNEQFF. CDR3 DNA (partial): TGTGCCAGCATCCTATCGAGAACCAATGAG.

For this clone: The CDR3 extends 3 residues past the end of the read, so its final part is completed from the germline J gene. This rearrangement joins TRBV20-1 to TRBJ1-2; D might be TRBD1 (5 bases). The V end was cut by 7 bases, the J end by 4 bases, with 19 bases between. The germline gives CDR1 DFQATT, CDR2 SNEGSKA (reference sequence). The CDR3 consists of 14 residues. The part of the CDR3 DNA that was read is TGCAGTGGGCTATTGGGGACGGGGGGCTATGGC. It codes for CSGLLGTGGYG. The CDR3 in its entirety is CSGLLGTGGYGYTF.

A note on this clone: The observed sequence ends 3 residues before the CDR3 terminus, with the missing tail filled in from the germline J gene. The chain carries TRBV30 and TRBJ2-1; D is unclear. Trimming shortened V by 4 bases and J by 6 bases, and 13 bases separated the two germline ends. CDR3 length: 13 residues. From germline, CDR1 is GTSNPN and CDR2 SVGIG (reference sequence). The chain's CDR3 is CAWTPTWANEQFF. CDR3 bases read: TGTGCCTGGACCCCGACCTGGGCCAATGAG.

A remark on this clone: Coverage ceases 3 residues before the CDR3 finishes, and the germline J gene fills in the end. The chain combines TRBV2 with TRBJ2-3; D may be TRBD1 (5 bases). The V gene's germline CDR1 is SNHLY and CDR2 FYNNEI. The ends were cut back, 10 bases at V and 0 bases at J, with 11 bases in the middle. The CDR3 runs to 13 residues. CDR3 DNA (partial): TGTGCCAACCCCCGGACAAGCACAGATACG. Its translation: CANPRTSTDT. The whole CDR3 reads CANPRTSTDTQYF. The full variable domain, in which reference TRBV2 and TRBJ2-3 provide the parts outside the CDR3, is EPEVTQTPSHQVTQMGQEVILRCVPISNHLYFYWYRQILGQKVEFLVSFYNNEISEKSEIFDDQFSVERPDGSNFTLKIRSTKLEDSAMYFCANPRTSTDTQYFGPGTRLTVL.

The DNA read from the CDR3 is TGTGCCAGCCGAGAAGGGCGGAACACCGGGGAG. Its translation is CASREGRNTGE. From start to end, the CDR3 is CASREGRNTGELFF. The V call is TRBV6-4, the J call TRBJ2-2; D not resolved. The read ends 3 residues before the CDR3 terminus; that terminus is restored from the germline J gene. Germline V gene data show CDR1 as MRHNA and CDR2 as SNTAGT. V lost 8 bases to trimming and J lost 1 base, with 11 bases between them. The CDR3 sequence is 14 residues long.

Note on this clone: Read sequence stops 3 residues before the CDR3 end, and the germline J gene provides the missing end. The chain employs TRBV6-2 or TRBV6-3 and TRBJ1-2, with TRBD1 as a possible D gene (5 bases). V gave up 10 bases and J gave up 5 bases, with 17 bases separating them. This CDR3 is built from 13 residues. Germline V gene sequence: CDR1 MNHEY, CDR2 SVGEGT. CDR3 DNA, as far as it was read: TGTGCCATCCTGGGGGGACTTGGATATGGC. Protein: CAILGGLGYG. The full CDR3 protein is CAILGGLGYGYTF.

Worth noting for this clone: The missing CDR3 end, 3 residues past where the read stops, is filled in from the germline J gene. This sequence joins TRBV5-4 and TRBJ2-7; TRBD1 agrees at 10 bases. The CDR3 runs 15 residues. Trimming removed 2 bases from V and 5 bases from J; junction bases left unmatched: 7. CDR1 is SGHNT, CDR2 YYREEE, per germline (reference sequence). The CDR3 sequence is CASSFRTGGSDEQYF. The sequenced CDR3 bases are TGTGCCAGCAGCTTCCGGACAGGGGGTAGCGACGAG. Using reference TRBV5-4 and TRBJ2-7 for the parts outside the CDR3, the full variable domain is ETGVTQSPTHLIKTRGQQVTLRCSSQSGHNTVSWYQQALGQGPQFIFQYYREEENGRGNFPPRFSGLQFPNYSSELNVNALELDDSALYLCASSFRTGGSDEQYFGPGTRLTVT.

Comment on this clone: The read finishes 3 residues shy of the CDR3 end, and the germline J gene is used to complete it. The rearrangement uses TRBV27 and TRBJ2-1, with TRBD2 matching over 7 bases. V lost 8 bases and J lost 9; bases outside the gene matches: 10. The CDR3 extends over 13 amino acids. Germline assignment: CDR1 MNHEY and CDR2 SMNVEV (reference sequence). The CDR3 loop reads CASGATLAGEQFF. The part of the CDR3 DNA that was read is TGTGCCAGCGGAGCAACCTTAGCGGGTGAG.

To note about this clone: Read coverage stops 3 residues before the CDR3 terminus; the germline J gene supplies the remainder. The chain recombines TRBV4-1 with TRBJ2-7; TRBD2 matches 9 bases. Germline V gene data show CDR1 as MGHRA and CDR2 as YSYEKL. The V and J ends lost 4 bases and 3 bases, in that order; junction bases with no gene match: 10. The CDR3 length is 16 residues. The sequenced part of the CDR3 DNA is TGCGCCAGCAGCCCGGAAGGGCGGGAGGGCCGCTACGAG. It specifies CASSPEGREGRYE. The entire CDR3 reads CASSPEGREGRYEQYF.

With regard to this clone: The read gets to within 3 residues of the CDR3 end, and the germline J gene fills in the rest. This sequence joins TRBV30 and TRBJ2-4; TRBD2 is a possible D gene (6 bases). The CDR3 totals 12 residues. Germline V gives CDR1 GTSNPN, CDR2 SVGIG (reference sequence). CDR3 DNA (partial): TGTGCCTGGACCGTCCGGGGGTATGGT. This gives the protein CAWTVRGYG. In full, the CDR3 is CAWTVRGYGQYF.

For this clone: The sequenced fragment ends 3 residues before the CDR3 boundary, so the rest is inferred from the germline J gene. V gene TRBV2 combines with J gene TRBJ2-7, with 7 positions matching TRBD1. The J segment lost 1 base and the V segment lost 6 bases, leaving 3 bases of the junction unmatched. From germline, CDR1 is SNHLY and CDR2 FYNNEI. The CDR3 extends over 13 amino acids. CDR3 loop: CASRQTGSYEQYF. CDR3 DNA (partial): TGTGCCAGCAGACAGACAGGGTCCTACGAG.

In the case of this clone: The DNA ends 3 residues before the CDR3 does, and the rest of the CDR3 is filled in from the germline J gene. The V call is TRBV19, the J call TRBJ2-7, with 11 bases aligning to TRBD2. The trim removed 5 bases at V and 3 bases at J, leaving 3 bases unmatched. The CDR3 spans 14 residues. Germline V gives CDR1 LNHDA, CDR2 SQIVND (reference sequence). CDR3 DNA (partial): TGTGCCAGTAGTCCCGGGACTAGCGGCTACGAG. Translated, it gives CASSPGTSGYE. The whole CDR3 reads CASSPGTSGYEQYF.

To note about this clone: Coverage ceases 3 residues before the CDR3 finishes, and the germline J gene fills in the end. The chain recombines TRBV23-1 with TRBJ1-4, with D perhaps TRBD1 (6 bases). TRBV23-1 is placed among ORFs of uncertain function. This CDR3 is 17 amino acids long. The CDR3 here is CASSQCGPRTVPDTLFF. The part of the CDR3 DNA that was read is TGCGCCAGCAGTCAATGCGGGCCAAGGACAGTCCCCGACACA.

Note on this clone: The read ends 3 residues early relative to the CDR3; the germline J gene fills the gap. The chain carries TRBV5-8 and TRBJ2-1; D not resolved. Germline CDR1 reads SGHTS; CDR2 reads YDEGEE. CDR3 length: 15 residues. Trimming took 2 bases from V and 2 from J, leaving 11 bases between them. CDR3 protein: CASSLVLAAYNEQFF. CDR3 DNA, as far as it was read: TGTGCCAGCAGCTTAGTGTTAGCTGCCTACAATGAG.

The sequenced part of the CDR3 DNA is TGTGCCAGCAGTTCGACAGGGGGCGCCGAGACC. It yields the protein CASSSTGGAET. In full, the CDR3 reads CASSSTGGAETQYF. The chain employs TRBV12-3 or TRBV12-4 and TRBJ2-5, with 10 bases lining up with TRBD1. The read comes to an end 3 residues before the CDR3 does, leaving the germline J gene to fill in the end. V dropped 4 bases and J dropped 5; count of bases not matched to a gene: 4. This CDR3 has 14 amino acids.

On this clone: The read terminates 3 residues ahead of where the CDR3 ends, so the germline J gene completes it. The V gene is TRBV7-9, the J gene TRBJ2-1; possible D gene TRBD2, 6 bases. CDR1 is SEHNR, CDR2 FQNEAQ, per germline (reference sequence). The ends were cut back, 8 bases at V and 6 bases at J, with 14 bases in the middle. This CDR3 comprises 13 residues. The CDR3 is CASAGIGRNEQFF. CDR3 DNA (partial): TGTGCCAGCGCGGGAATTGGCCGCAATGAG.

Concerning this clone: From the germline J gene comes the end of the CDR3, since the read stops 3 residues before it. J is TRBJ2-3 and V is TRBV5-1; the D is unclear. The V gene's germline CDR1 is SGHRS and CDR2 YFSETQ. This CDR3 is built from 13 residues. The CDR3 here is CASSAGRQETQYF. The DNA read from the CDR3 is TGCGCCAGCAGCGCCGGCAGGCAAGAGACG.

In the case of this clone: The observed sequence ends 3 residues before the CDR3 terminus, with the missing tail filled in from the germline J gene. V is TRBV30 and J is TRBJ1-4; D may be TRBD1 (5 bases). With 5 bases removed from V and 8 bases from J, the gap between germline ends came to 18 bases. The CDR3 has 14 residues. The V gene's germline CDR1 is GTSNPN and CDR2 SVGIG (reference sequence). CDR3 sequence: CAWARDGGGEKLFF. The part of the CDR3 DNA that was read is TGTGCCTGGGCCCGGGACGGGGGTGGGGAAAAA.

CDR3 residues: CASSPGTGGGQYF. The CDR3 bases that were read are TGTGCCAGCAGCCCAGGGACAGGGGGAGGT. The rearrangement joins TRBV7-2 to TRBJ2-4; 11 bases are shared with TRBD1. The read comes to an end 3 residues before the CDR3 does, leaving the germline J gene to fill in the end. CDR1 is SGHTA, CDR2 FQGNSA, per germline. CDR3 length equals 13 residues.

Turning to this clone: The read ends 3 residues before the CDR3 terminus; that terminus is restored from the germline J gene. This chain connects TRBV7-3 to TRBJ2-7, with 7 bases identical to TRBD2. V gave up 2 bases and J gave up 5 bases; unmatched junction bases: 9. CDR3 length: 15 residues. CDR1 and CDR2 from the germline V gene are SGHTA and FQGTGA. The CDR3: CASSLEGGSAHEQYF. The DNA read from the CDR3 is TGTGCCAGCAGCTTAGAGGGCGGGAGTGCTCACGAG.

Points on this clone: The CDR3 end falls 3 residues outside the read, so it is completed with the germline J gene. The genes are TRBV4-1 and TRBJ2-2; 7 bases agree with TRBD1. This CDR3 has 15 amino acids. The J segment lost 6 bases and the V segment lost 5 bases, leaving 9 bases of the junction unmatched. Germline CDR1 is MGHRA and CDR2 is YSYEKL. The CDR3 bases that were read are TGCGCCAGCAGCTCCCGGGACAGTTTCTCCGGGGAG. Protein: CASSSRDSFSGE. The whole CDR3 sequence reads CASSSRDSFSGELFF.